Presented here are 23 T cell receptor beta chains from one specimen sequenced in a study of post-analysis software for immune sequencing data. Study findings and constraints: Four or five TRBV segments occurring more often in patients than controls included TRBV5-6, TRBV5-1 and TRBV20-1.

TCR beta libraries were prepared from cDNA with unique molecular identifiers. TCRdb independently ran MiXCR on the PCR reads; one entry per CDR3 protein. The sample holds about 820,000 distinct CDR3 sequences, approximately 53% seen once. Antigens for these TCRs are unknown. Sequencing was performed on blood. The receptor source for this set is a girl aged 5-17 years with multiple sclerosis.

With respect to this clonotype: A junction end diverges from the germline sequence, so it may reflect a read error. The chain has TRBV7-7 and TRBJ2-7, with D possibly being TRBD1 (5 bases). Germline V gene lookup returns CDR1 SSHAT and CDR2 FNYEAQ (reference sequence). This CDR3 is built from 15 residues. The CDR3 loop reads CASSPGAQPSYEQYF. In DNA form, the CDR3 reads TGTGCTAGCAGCCCTGGGGCGCAGCCATCCTACGAGCAGTACTTC.

This clonotype has a single count. The CDR3 nucleotides are TGCAGCGTCAAAATGGGGGTTGGGAGCAATCAGCCCCAGCATTTT. This gives the protein CSVKMGVGSNQPQHF. The chain carries TRBV29-1 and TRBJ1-5; D may be TRBD1 (5 bases). The CDR3 is made up of 15 amino acids. The V end was cut by 6 bases, the J end by 1 base, with 16 bases between. Germline V CDR1 and CDR2: SQVTM, ANQGSEA.

This clonotype was found a few times. The V gene is TRBV5-1, the J gene TRBJ1-2, with a tentative D call TRBD1 (6 bases). V dropped 0 bases and J dropped 2 bases, with 11 bases sitting between them. The germline gives CDR1 SGHRS, CDR2 YFSETQ. The CDR3 covers 15 residues. For the CDR3, the DNA is TGCGCCAGCAGCTTGGACAGGGTATGGAACTATGGCTACACCTTC. Protein sequence: CASSLDRVWNYGYTF.

This sequence joins TRBV5-1 and TRBJ2-1, with 8 bases lining up with TRBD2. Germline trimming cut 4 bases from V and 7 bases from J; bases unmatched to any gene: 13. The CDR3 sequence is 16 residues long. Germline CDR1 reads SGHRS; CDR2 reads YFSETQ. The CDR3 DNA reads as TGCGCCAGCAGCCTGTTTTGGGCGGGAGGAGATAATGAGCAGTTCTTC. Translation: CASSLFWAGGDNEQFF. Filled out from reference TRBV5-1 and TRBJ2-1, the complete variable domain reads KAGVTQTPRYLIKTRGQQVTLSCSPISGHRSVSWYQQTPGQGLQFLFEYFSETQRNKGNFPGRFSGRQFSNSRSEMNVSTLELGDSALYLCASSLFWAGGDNEQFFGPGTRLTVL.

The V gene is TRBV29-1, the J gene TRBJ1-1, with D uncertain. CDR3 size: 12 residues. V shed 4 bases and J shed 2 bases, with 8 bases lying between them. CDR1 is SQVTM, CDR2 ANQGSEA, per germline. CDR3 in amino acids: CSVATSNTEAFF. The CDR3 nucleotides read TGCAGCGTTGCCACCTCCAACACTGAAGCTTTCTTT.

This clonotype turned up a few times. The chain joins TRBV20-1 to TRBJ2-5; either TRBD1 or TRBD2 may supply D (5 bases each). The germline V and J ends were trimmed by 6 bases and 6 bases, with 23 bases remaining between them. The CDR3 has 15 amino acids. Germline lookup yields CDR1 DFQATT and CDR2 SNEGSKA (reference sequence). In DNA form, the CDR3 reads TGCAGTGCAGCCCACCGGGGCCCGAGCGGCCAGACCCAGTACTTC. Translating gives CSAAHRGPSGQTQYF.

This clonotype has more than one count but fewer than ten. The rearrangement joins TRBV27 to TRBJ2-1; 7 nucleotides agree with TRBD2. The CDR3 contains 14 residues. V gave up 5 bases and J gave up 6 bases; unmatched junction bases: 7. The germline CDR1 and CDR2 sequences are MNHEY and SMNVEV (reference sequence). The CDR3 protein is CASSTSGNGNEQFF. CDR3 nucleotides: TGTGCCAGCAGTACCAGCGGGAACGGCAATGAGCAGTTCTTC.

This clonotype was observed a handful of times. The chain employs TRBV9 and TRBJ2-1; D ambiguous. CDR1 and CDR2 from the germline V gene are SGDLS and YYNGEE. Trimming took off 0 bases at V and 0 bases at J, with 10 bases between the two ends. This CDR3 has 16 residues. In DNA form, the CDR3 reads TGTGCCAGCAGCGTAGGTTCCCCGAGCTCCTACAATGAGCAGTTCTTC. It codes for CASSVGSPSSYNEQFF.

The chain joins TRBV29-1 to TRBJ2-1; possibly TRBD1 for D (5 bases). V lost 6 bases to trimming and J lost 8 bases, with 20 bases between them. The CDR3 consists of 14 residues. Germline V gene lookup returns CDR1 SQVTM and CDR2 ANQGSEA. CDR3 in amino acids: CSVLLVRDRDEQFF. The CDR3 region has the DNA TGCAGCGTCCTCTTGGTCAGGGATAGGGATGAGCAGTTCTTC.

In this sample, this clonotype turned up a few times. This chain uses TRBV6-4 with TRBJ2-4, with 9 bases lining up with TRBD1. The germline V gene encodes CDR1 MRHNA and CDR2 SNTAGT. CDR3 length: 19 amino acids. J was trimmed by 3 bases and V by 8 bases; bases with no gene match: 20. The CDR3 reads CASGWIRDRESLGKNIQYF. The DNA of the CDR3 is TGTGCCAGCGGTTGGATACGGGACAGGGAATCCCTTGGCAAAAACATTCAGTACTTC.

This chain joins TRBV11-2 and TRBJ1-4; D gene ambiguous. The CDR3 length is 15 residues. Germline values: CDR1 SGHAT, CDR2 FQNNGV. Trimming left V 4 bases short and J 4 bases short, with 13 bases between. CDR3 protein: CASSSGGGLNEKLFF. The DNA for the CDR3 is TGTGCCAGCAGCTCCGGAGGAGGGCTTAATGAAAAACTGTTTTTT.

V usage is TRBV6-5 and J usage is TRBJ1-4; D call uncertain. The germline CDR1 and CDR2 sequences are MNHEY and SVGAGI. The CDR3 covers 15 residues. V lost 2 bases to trimming and J lost 11 bases, with 18 bases between them. CDR3 DNA sequence: TGTGCCAGCAGTTACGGGCGGACGGACGTTCTGAAACTGTTTTTT. Its translation: CASSYGRTDVLKLFF.

This clonotype was counted only a few times. The genes are TRBV15 and TRBJ2-1, with unresolved D. The CDR3 is 14 residues long. V was pared by 0 bases and J by 8 bases, with 11 bases between. Germline V CDR1 and CDR2: LNHNV, YYDKDF (reference sequence). The CDR3 sequence: CATSRDRAADEQFF. The CDR3 region has the DNA TGTGCCACCAGCAGAGATCGTGCGGCAGATGAGCAGTTCTTC.

The V gene is TRBV27, the J gene TRBJ2-4; D might be TRBD2 (6 bases). Judging by the DNA end, TRBJ2-7 fits better; the J call may be wrong. CDR3 length equals 16 residues. The V gene's germline CDR1 is MNHEY and CDR2 SMNVEV (reference sequence). CDR3 sequence reads: CASSSPFGKSGDEQYF. As DNA, the CDR3 is TGTGCCAGCAGTTCTCCATTCGGGAAATCGGGAGACGAGCAGTACTTC.

The chain recombines TRBV29-1 with TRBJ2-4; 8 nucleotides match TRBD1. The end of the DNA aligns better with TRBJ2-7, so the J call may be wrong. The CDR3 covers 16 residues. Looked up from germline, CDR1 is SQVTM and CDR2 is ANQGSEA. CDR3 DNA sequence: TGCAGCGTTGAAGGACGGACAGGGCTAGCTGGGTACGAGCAGTACTTC. Its translation is CSVEGRTGLAGYEQYF.

The chain joins TRBV7-9 to TRBJ2-1; 8 bases align to TRBD2. There are 19 residues in the CDR3. Germline V gene data show CDR1 as SEHNR and CDR2 as FQNEAQ (reference sequence). The ends lost 0 bases at V and 4 bases at J; junction bases unmatched: 14. For the CDR3, the DNA is TGTGCCAGCAGCTTAGCGGCTAGCGGGCCCCCCAGGGGATACAATGAGCAGTTCTTC. As protein: CASSLAASGPPRGYNEQFF.

The chain recombines TRBV7-8 with TRBJ2-1, with D hard to call. CDR1 and CDR2 (germline): SGHVS, FQNEAQ. The CDR3 runs 17 residues. V lost 5 bases and J 4 bases, leaving 21 bases between the germline ends. The CDR3 here is CASSPTYPDPAYNEQFF. The CDR3, as DNA: TGTGCCAGCAGCCCTACTTACCCAGACCCCGCTTACAATGAGCAGTTCTTC.

V is TRBV7-2 and J is TRBJ1-2; no definite D call. V lost 6 bases and J lost 7, with 6 bases in between. This CDR3 has 10 amino acids. CDR1 and CDR2 from the germline V gene are SGHTA and FQGNSA. The CDR3 loop reads CASSQVGYTF. CDR3 DNA sequence: TGTGCCAGCAGTCAGGTTGGCTACACCTTC.

The CDR3 bases are TGCAGTGCTAGAGATGGGACAGGAGGCGACACCGGGGAGCTGTTTTTT. This encodes CSARDGTGGDTGELFF. V usage is TRBV20-1 and J usage is TRBJ2-2; 8 positions match TRBD1. V was clipped by 0 bases and J by 3 bases; unmatched bases: 6. The CDR3 runs to 16 residues. Germline V gives CDR1 DFQATT, CDR2 SNEGSKA (reference sequence).

The chain joins TRBV5-1 to TRBJ2-1, with no clear D. Germline V gives CDR1 SGHRS, CDR2 YFSETQ. V dropped 2 bases and J dropped 5 bases, with 11 bases sitting between them. This CDR3 contains 14 residues. The CDR3 sequence: CASSFLQRNNEQFF. CDR3 nucleotides: TGCGCCAGCAGCTTTTTACAGAGAAACAATGAGCAGTTCTTC.

The chain joins TRBV11-2 to TRBJ2-3; 10 positions match TRBD2. Germline V CDR1 and CDR2: SGHAT, FQNNGV. The CDR3 runs 16 residues. V lost 5 bases to trimming and J lost 6 bases; unmatched junction nucleotides: 11. The CDR3 DNA reads TGTGCCAGCAGCCAGAACCTAGCGGGGGACCAGGATACGCAGTATTTT. Amino acids: CASSQNLAGDQDTQYF.

This clonotype was observed a handful of times. J is TRBJ2-4 and V is TRBV9, with D unresolved. Trimming cost V 4 bases and J 1 base, with 15 bases left between them. Germline V CDR1 and CDR2: SGDLS, YYNGEE. This CDR3 has 16 amino acids. The CDR3 DNA follows: TGTGCCAGCAGCCCTCACAGCGCGTATGCCAAAAACATTCAGTACTTC. Its protein product is CASSPHSAYAKNIQYF.

The genes are TRBV5-1 and TRBJ2-4; no definite D call. CDR3 size: 15 residues. V gave up 4 bases and J gave up 0 bases, with 11 bases separating them. The germline CDR1 and CDR2 sequences are SGHRS and YFSETQ. CDR3: CASSPGIIAKNIQYF. As DNA, the CDR3 is TGCGCCAGCAGCCCAGGCATCATAGCCAAAAACATTCAGTACTTC. Full variable domain (remainder filled in from reference TRBV5-1 and TRBJ2-4): KAGVTQTPRYLIKTRGQQVTLSCSPISGHRSVSWYQQTPGQGLQFLFEYFSETQRNKGNFPGRFSGRQFSNSRSEMNVSTLELGDSALYLCASSPGIIAKNIQYFGAGTRLSVL.